This T cell receptor (beta chain) was sequenced during a study of CD8 T cells in Susac syndrome. As for the study in general: Treatment at blood withdrawal was none, corticosteroids, or intravenous immunoglobulin alone in Susac syndrome patients.

Patients having Susac syndrome satisfied recently defined diagnostic criteria for definite or probable disease. The CDR3 is made up of 14 amino acids. Between the trimmed V and J ends, which lost 8 bases and 0 bases, there was a span of 10 bases. The germline V gene has CDR1 MNHEY and CDR2 SMNVEV (reference sequence). cDNA came from roughly 0.5 to 1 ug RNA primed by random hexamers. MiXCR, applied by TCRdb to the immunoSEQ multiplex PCR reads, yields one record per CDR3 protein. The sample includes around 170,000 distinct CDR3 sequences, around 95% of them seen just once. Sequencing was performed on CD4+ T cells from PBMCs. The V call is TRBV27, the J call TRBJ2-2, with D possibly being TRBD1 (5 bases). This receptor was taken from a human donor with Susac syndrome. The CDR3 spells CASSRTTNTGELFF. The CDR3 DNA follows: TGTGCCAGCTCGCGGACAACGAACACCGGGGAGCTGTTTTTT.